Listed below are T cell receptor beta chains from one sample, sequenced in a study of T cell responses to AZD1222 COVID-19 vaccine. Produced via immunoSEQ multiplex PCR; TCRdb's table is partial and in-frame only. There are about 100,000 clones in the sample; roughly 89% occur only once, and approximately 15% lies in the top ten. The starting material was peripheral blood, obtained on day 0 of AZD1222 vaccination. These receptors all stem from an adult in good health. Both conserved end residues are part of each CDR3. D genes are given only for firm matches. The size entry is marked missing in some rows and otherwise reads once, few, many or a size class.

TRBD1,TRBJ2-2,TRBV4-1,few,TGCGCCAGCAGCCCCACCTTAGACAGGGCTAACACCGGGGAGCTGTTTTTT,CASSPTLDRANTGELFF
-,TRBJ1-5,TRBV15,-,TGTGCCACCAGCAGAGTTCGTACGCAGTCAAGTCAGCCCCAGCATTTT,CATSRVRTQSSQPQHF
TRBD2,TRBJ2-3,TRBV19,-,TGTGCCAGTAGCAGGGAGGGGCGCTCGGCTAGCACAGATACGCAGTATTTT,CASSREGRSASTDTQYF
-,TRBJ1-1,TRBV11-1,-,TGTGCCAGCAGCTTGGGAAGGGAGACTGAAGCTTTCTTT,CASSLGRETEAFF
TRBD1,TRBJ1-3,TRBV5-4,-,TGTGCCAGCAGCAGTGGCGCGGGACAGGGAGGAAACACCATATATTTT,CASSSGAGQGGNTIYF
TRBD2,TRBJ2-3,TRBV27,-,TGTGCCAGCAGTTTTATCGCTAGCGGGACATTTGACACAGATACGCAGTATTTT,CASSFIASGTFDTDTQYF
TRBD1,TRBJ2-7,TRBV7-9,-,TGTGCCAGCAGCCTGACCAGGGACAGCTACGAGCAGTACTTC,CASSLTRDSYEQYF
TRBD1,TRBJ1-2,TRBV30,medium-sized,TGTGCCTGGAGGGAACCTGGGACAGGGGGCTTAGATGGCTACACCTTC,CAWREPGTGGLDGYTF
TRBD2,TRBJ2-1,TRBV11-3,few,TGTGCCAGCAGGGGGCGGGAGGACTCCTACAATGAGCAGTTCTTC,CASRGREDSYNEQFF
-,TRBJ2-7,TRBV7-9,-,TGTGCCAGCAGCTTAGCGACCTTACCCGGGGCAAACTACGAGCAGTACTTC,CASSLATLPGANYEQYF
-,TRBJ1-2,TRBV29-1,-,TGCAGCGTTGGGGAGGGAAGAGGGTTTGGCTACACCTTC,CSVGEGRGFGYTF
TRBD1,TRBJ1-3,TRBV10-2,-,TGCGCCAGCAGTGAGTCGAAGGGGGCCTATGGAAACACCATATATTTT,CASSESKGAYGNTIYF
TRBD1,TRBJ2-3,TRBV29-1,-,TGCAGCGTTGGTTCGGGACAGGGGCTGGGTACGCAGTATTTT,CSVGSGQGLGTQYF
TRBD1,TRBJ1-2,TRBV9,-,TGTGCCAGCAGCGTCGGCCTCGGGGACAGACGCTTTTATGGCTACACCTTC,CASSVGLGDRRFYGYTF
-,TRBJ2-3,TRBV5-4,once,TGTGCCAGCAGCTTGGACAGGGACGGCACGCAGTATTTT,CASSLDRDGTQYF
TRBD1,TRBJ2-5,TRBV24-1,-,TGTGCCACCAGTGGTCCGGGACAGGGTGCGACCCAGTACTTC,CATSGPGQGATQYF
TRBD1,TRBJ1-4,TRBV6-5,-,TGTGCCAGCAGTTCCAATAGGGACAGGGGCAATGAAAAACTGTTTTTT,CASSSNRDRGNEKLFF
-,TRBJ2-5,TRBV7-9,-,TGTGCCAGCAGCTTAGTTTCGACTAGAAGGGAGACCCAGTACTTC,CASSLVSTRRETQYF
TRBD1,TRBJ1-2,TRBV10-2,-,TGCGCCAGCAGTGGGGCCAGAGGGAAAGGGGGCACTAACTATGGCTACACCTTC,CASSGARGKGGTNYGYTF
-,TRBJ2-2,TRBV25-1,-,TGTGCCAGCAGTGAATCTTTTAGCAGGGGTTACACCGGGGAGCTGTTTTTT,CASSESFSRGYTGELFF
-,TRBJ1-5,TRBV14,-,TGTGCCAGCAGCCAAGGGTTCAGAGGCAATCAGCCCCAGCATTTT,CASSQGFRGNQPQHF
TRBD1,TRBJ2-7,TRBV7-9,many,TGTGCCAGCAGCTCGCAGGGGGCCGAGCAGTACTTC,CASSSQGAEQYF
-,TRBJ2-7,TRBV18,-,TGTGCCAGCTCGCGGGACGCCTCCTCCCAGCAGTACTTC,CASSRDASSQQYF
-,TRBJ1-1,TRBV7-9,-,TGTGCCAGCAGCATACACAGGGTTCGGAGCACTGAAGCTTTCTTT,CASSIHRVRSTEAFF
TRBD1,TRBJ1-5,TRBV9,-,TGTGCCAGCAGCGCGGGACAGGGGGCCGAAGGTCAGCCCCAGCATTTT,CASSAGQGAEGQPQHF
TRBD1,TRBJ1-1,TRBV5-1,-,TGCGCCAGCAGCTTGGGACAGGGAACGTACACTGAAGCTTTCTTT,CASSLGQGTYTEAFF
-,TRBJ2-3,TRBV19,-,TGTGCCAGTAGTATTCTTGTCCAGAGCACAGATACGCAGTATTTT,CASSILVQSTDTQYF
TRBD2,TRBJ2-2,TRBV11-2,-,TGTGCCAGCAGCCCAAACCAATACGGGGGGGCCGGGGAGCTGTTTTTT,CASSPNQYGGAGELFF
-,TRBJ1-2,TRBV6-5,-,TGTGCCAGCATCCCCGGTCGGGGGAACTATGGCTACACCTTC,CASIPGRGNYGYTF
TRBD2,TRBJ2-7,TRBV10-3,-,TGTGCCATCAGTCGGGAGGCAGACGAGCAGTACTTC,CAISREADEQYF
-,TRBJ2-2,TRBV5-8,-,TGTGCCAGCAGCTCCCGGGACACCTACACCGGGGAGCTGTTTTTT,CASSSRDTYTGELFF
-,TRBJ2-2,TRBV2,-,TGTGCCAGCACGATATCGAACACCGGGGAGCTGTTTTTT,CASTISNTGELFF
-,TRBJ2-3,TRBV2,-,TGTGCCAGCAGGGTAGGGAATACGCAGTATTTT,CASRVGNTQYF
-,TRBJ2-5,TRBV29-1,-,TGCAGCGTTGACCGAAGCGAGACCCAGTACTTC,CSVDRSETQYF
TRBD1,TRBJ1-1,TRBV19,few,TGTGCCAGTAGTACCAGACCCGGGACAGGGAACACTGAAGCTTTCTTT,CASSTRPGTGNTEAFF
-,TRBJ2-3,TRBV6-5,-,TGTGCCAGCTCGGGAGTTAATACAGATACGCAGTATTTT,CASSGVNTDTQYF
TRBD1,TRBJ1-3,TRBV4-1,-,TGCGCCAGCAGCGACAGGGGCTCTGGAAACACCATATATTTT,CASSDRGSGNTIYF
-,TRBJ2-6,TRBV6-4,-,TGTGCCAGCAGTACTTTCTCTGGGGCCAACGTCCTGACTTTC,CASSTFSGANVLTF
TRBD1,TRBJ2-3,TRBV3-1/TRBV3-2,-,TGTGCCAGCAGCCAATACAGGGGGGTTCTGGATACGCAGTATTTT,CASSQYRGVLDTQYF
-,TRBJ1-1,TRBV2,once,TGTGCCAGCAGTCAACAGGGAACTGGGAACACTGAAGCTTTCTTT,CASSQQGTGNTEAFF
TRBD1,TRBJ2-1,TRBV5-1,-,TGCGCCAGCAGCCTCGGGACAGGGAGTTCGAATGAGCAGTTCTTC,CASSLGTGSSNEQFF
-,TRBJ1-1,TRBV19,-,TGTGCCAGTAGTATATCGCGGGCCACCACTGAAGCTTTCTTT,CASSISRATTEAFF
-,TRBJ2-2,TRBV6-2/TRBV6-3,-,TGTGCCAGCAGTTTGCAGGGGCGGAACACCGGGGAGCTGTTTTTT,CASSLQGRNTGELFF
-,TRBJ1-5,TRBV19,-,TGTGCCAGTAGTATAGATAGTAGGGGCAATCAGCCCCAGCATTTT,CASSIDSRGNQPQHF
TRBD1,TRBJ1-2,TRBV19,-,TGTGCCAGTACTCCCCGGGAGGGGGCACTACATGGCTACACCTTC,CASTPREGALHGYTF